Listed here are 3 T cell receptor beta chains from one sample, sequenced in a study of T-cell memory formation after mild COVID-19. TCRdb re-called the 5' RACE reads through MiXCR, storing one row per CDR3 protein. The table includes fewer than 250,000 distinct CDR3 sequences, more than 9% detected once. Sequenced material: PBMCs or a T cell subset sorted from them (not recorded which). These receptors were obtained from a man between 18 and 29 years old who had mild COVID-19 (a few samples of this study predate the infection). Cell type and time point are not known.

J is TRBJ2-2 and V is TRBV2; a possible D gene is TRBD2 (5 bases). Germline CDR1 is SNHLY and CDR2 is FYNNEI. V lost 7 bases and J lost 3, with 9 bases in between. This CDR3 comprises 13 residues. CDR3 sequence: CASTGRHTGELFF. The CDR3 DNA reads as TGTGCCAGCACTGGGAGACACACCGGGGAGCTGTTTTTT. Complete variable domain (other parts from reference TRBV2 and TRBJ2-2): EPEVTQTPSHQVTQMGQEVILRCVPISNHLYFYWYRQILGQKVEFLVSFYNNEISEKSEIFDDQFSVERPDGSNFTLKIRSTKLEDSAMYFCASTGRHTGELFFGEGSRLTVL.

The table lists this clonotype with a few counts. CDR3 DNA: TGCGCCAGCAGCCAAGACCCCTCGGCCATTCAGTACTTC. Its protein is CASSQDPSAIQYF. The chain combines TRBV5-1 with TRBJ2-4; D uncertain. The CDR3 is made up of 13 amino acids. Trimming pared 4 bases from V and 9 bases from J, leaving 14 bases between. CDR1 is SGHRS and CDR2 is YFSETQ in the germline V gene.

This clonotype was recorded at least ten times. The chain combines TRBV10-3 with TRBJ2-2, with 7 bases matching TRBD1. Germline V gene data show CDR1 as ENHRY and CDR2 as SYGVKD. The CDR3 length is 14 residues. The junction had 5 bases not matched to a gene; V was cut back by 6 bases and J by 4 bases. In DNA form, the CDR3 reads TGTGCCATCAGAAGACAGGGTGCCACCGGGGAGCTGTTTTTT. Residues: CAIRRQGATGELFF.